This entry concerns a single T cell receptor (beta chain). Its antigen remains unidentified. The data originate from a study of cytomegalovirus exposure and HLA in healthy donors. Study-wide background: The study's early data release held 80 million to 95 million unique TCRs from HLA-typed donors. General study results and limits: It is likely that the observed cluster of highly shared sequence variants was a sequencing artifact. Analyses of presence and absence presupposed an approximately uniform sequencing depth across donors.

The CDR3 sequence is 18 residues long. The germline gives CDR1 MGHRA, CDR2 YSYEKL. Trimming cost V 4 bases and J 2 bases, with 23 bases left between them. Amplification used 60 Vbeta primers and 13 Jbeta primers. Assay used: immunoSEQ multiplex PCR; TCRdb lists only in-frame clones, some missing. The table shows over 150,000 clones, with about 71% occurring only once. These donors counted as nominally healthy when sampled, but unrecorded immune exposures were likely. V is TRBV4-1 and J is TRBJ1-1, with TRBD1 as a possible D gene (6 bases). The specimen sequenced was PBMCs. The clonotype was recovered from a man aged 50 to 60 in good health and CMV-seronegative. CDR3 amino acids: CASSLRTVLLTSNTEAFF. As DNA, the CDR3 is TGCGCCAGCAGCCTAAGGACAGTGCTCCTTACTTCCAACACTGAAGCTTTCTTT.